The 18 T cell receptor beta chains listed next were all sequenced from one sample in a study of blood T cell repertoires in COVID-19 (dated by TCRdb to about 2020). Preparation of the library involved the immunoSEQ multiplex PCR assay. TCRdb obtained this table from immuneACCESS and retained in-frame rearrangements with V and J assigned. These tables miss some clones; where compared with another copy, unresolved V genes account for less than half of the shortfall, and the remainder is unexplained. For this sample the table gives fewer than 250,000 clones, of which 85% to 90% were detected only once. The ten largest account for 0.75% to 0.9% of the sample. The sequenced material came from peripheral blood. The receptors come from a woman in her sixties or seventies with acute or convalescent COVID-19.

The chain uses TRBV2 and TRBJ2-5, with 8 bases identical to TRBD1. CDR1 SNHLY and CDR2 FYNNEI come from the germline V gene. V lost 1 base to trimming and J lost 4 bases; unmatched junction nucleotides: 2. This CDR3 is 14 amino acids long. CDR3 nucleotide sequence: TGTGCCAGCAGTGAAGACAGGGGGATAGAGACCCAGTACTTC. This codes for CASSEDRGIETQYF.

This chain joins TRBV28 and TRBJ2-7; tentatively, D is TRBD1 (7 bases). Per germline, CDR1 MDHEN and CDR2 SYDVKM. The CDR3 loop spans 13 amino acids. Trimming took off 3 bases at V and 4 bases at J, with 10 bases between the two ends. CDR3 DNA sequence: TGTGCCAGCAGTTTGGGGGGACAGTACGAGCAGTACTTC. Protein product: CASSLGGQYEQYF.

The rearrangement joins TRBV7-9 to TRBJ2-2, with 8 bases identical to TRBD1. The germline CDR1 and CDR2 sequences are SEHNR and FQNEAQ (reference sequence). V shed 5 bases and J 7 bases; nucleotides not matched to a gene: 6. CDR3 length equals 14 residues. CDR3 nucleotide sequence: TGTGCCAGCAGCCCACAGGGGGTTGGCGGGGAGCTGTTTTTT. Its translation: CASSPQGVGGELFF.

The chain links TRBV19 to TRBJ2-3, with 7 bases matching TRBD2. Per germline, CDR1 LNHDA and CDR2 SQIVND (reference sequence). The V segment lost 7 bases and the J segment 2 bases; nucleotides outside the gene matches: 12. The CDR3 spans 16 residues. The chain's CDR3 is CASTPRAGAFTDTQYF. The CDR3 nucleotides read TGTGCCAGTACCCCAAGGGCGGGAGCCTTCACAGATACGCAGTATTTT.

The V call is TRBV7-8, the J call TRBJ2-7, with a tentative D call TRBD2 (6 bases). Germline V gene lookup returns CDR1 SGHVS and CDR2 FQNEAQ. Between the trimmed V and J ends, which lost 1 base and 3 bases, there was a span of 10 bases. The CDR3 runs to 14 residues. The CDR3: CASSLGGTNYEQYF. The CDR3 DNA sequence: TGTGCCAGCAGCTTAGGCGGGACCAACTACGAGCAGTACTTC. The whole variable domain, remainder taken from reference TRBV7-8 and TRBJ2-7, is GAGVSQSPRYKVAKRGQDVALRCDPISGHVSLFWYQQALGQGPEFLTYFQNEAQLDKSGLPSDRFFAERPEGSVSTLKIQRTQQEDSAVYLCASSLGGTNYEQYFGPGTRLTVT.

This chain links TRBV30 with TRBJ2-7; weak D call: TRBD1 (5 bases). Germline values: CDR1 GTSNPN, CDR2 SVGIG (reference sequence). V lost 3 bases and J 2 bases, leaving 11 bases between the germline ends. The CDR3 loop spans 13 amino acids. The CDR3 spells CAWRWGEPYEQYF. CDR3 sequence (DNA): TGTGCCTGGAGATGGGGCGAGCCCTACGAGCAGTACTTC.

CDR3 loop: CASSRAGTSAYEQYF. In DNA form, the CDR3 reads TGTGCCAGCTCGCGTGCCGGGACTAGCGCATACGAGCAGTACTTC. The rearrangement joins TRBV18 to TRBJ2-7, with 10 positions matching TRBD2. The CDR3 is made up of 15 amino acids. V lost 6 bases, J lost 4 bases, and 9 bases stayed unmatched. Germline CDR1 KGHSH, CDR2 LQKENI.

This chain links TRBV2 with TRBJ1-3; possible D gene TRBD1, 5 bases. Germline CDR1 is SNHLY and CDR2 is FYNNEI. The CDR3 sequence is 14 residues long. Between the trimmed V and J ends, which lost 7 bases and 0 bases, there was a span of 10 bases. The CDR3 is CASTPQGSGNTIYF. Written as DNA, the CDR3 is TGTGCCAGCACCCCCCAGGGCTCTGGAAACACCATATATTTT. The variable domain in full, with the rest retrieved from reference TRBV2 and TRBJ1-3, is EPEVTQTPSHQVTQMGQEVILRCVPISNHLYFYWYRQILGQKVEFLVSFYNNEISEKSEIFDDQFSVERPDGSNFTLKIRSTKLEDSAMYFCASTPQGSGNTIYFGEGSWLTVV.

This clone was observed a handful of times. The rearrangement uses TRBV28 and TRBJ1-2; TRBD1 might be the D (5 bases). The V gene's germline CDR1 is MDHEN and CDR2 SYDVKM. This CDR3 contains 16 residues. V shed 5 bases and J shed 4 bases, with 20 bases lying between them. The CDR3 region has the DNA TGTGCCAGCAGTACTGGCAGTCAGGGACTTCTCTATGGCTACACCTTC. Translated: CASSTGSQGLLYGYTF.

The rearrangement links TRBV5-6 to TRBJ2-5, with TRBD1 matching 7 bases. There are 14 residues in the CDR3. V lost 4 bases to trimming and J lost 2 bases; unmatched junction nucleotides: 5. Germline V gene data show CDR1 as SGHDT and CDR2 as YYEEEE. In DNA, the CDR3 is TGTGCCAGCAGCAAGGGACAGAGACAAGAGACCCAGTACTTC. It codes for CASSKGQRQETQYF.

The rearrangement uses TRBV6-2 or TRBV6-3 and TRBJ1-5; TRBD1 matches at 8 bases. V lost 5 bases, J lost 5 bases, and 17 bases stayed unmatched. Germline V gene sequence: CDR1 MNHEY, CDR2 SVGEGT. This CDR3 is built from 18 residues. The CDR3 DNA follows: TGTGCCAGCAGTAACCGGCCACGAATCAGGGGGCGCGATCAGCCCCAGCATTTT. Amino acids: CASSNRPRIRGRDQPQHF.

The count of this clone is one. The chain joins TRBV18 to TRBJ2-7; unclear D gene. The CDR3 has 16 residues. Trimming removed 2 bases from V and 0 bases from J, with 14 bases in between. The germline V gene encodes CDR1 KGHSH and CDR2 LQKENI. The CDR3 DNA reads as TGTGCCAGCTCACCAATCCAGGTCATTAGCTCCTACGAGCAGTACTTC. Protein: CASSPIQVISSYEQYF. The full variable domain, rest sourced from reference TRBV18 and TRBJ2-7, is NAGVMQNPRHLVRRRGQEARLRCSPMKGHSHVYWYRQLPEEGLKFMVYLQKENIIDESGMPKERFSAEFPKEGPSILRIQQVVRGDSAAYFCASSPIQVISSYEQYFGPGTRLTVT.

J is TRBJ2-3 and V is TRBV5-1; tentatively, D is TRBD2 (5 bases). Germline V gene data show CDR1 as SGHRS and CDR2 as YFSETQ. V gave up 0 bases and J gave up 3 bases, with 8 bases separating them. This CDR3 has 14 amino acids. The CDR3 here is CASSLGPGTDTQYF. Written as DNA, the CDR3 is TGCGCCAGCAGCTTGGGGCCGGGGACAGATACGCAGTATTTT.

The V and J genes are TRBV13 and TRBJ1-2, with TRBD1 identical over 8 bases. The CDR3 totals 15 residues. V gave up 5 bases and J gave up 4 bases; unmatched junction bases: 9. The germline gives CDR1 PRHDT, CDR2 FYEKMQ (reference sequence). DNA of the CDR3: TGTGCCAGCAGCCCTACTCAGGGGGCGGGCTATGGCTACACCTTC. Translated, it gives CASSPTQGAGYGYTF.

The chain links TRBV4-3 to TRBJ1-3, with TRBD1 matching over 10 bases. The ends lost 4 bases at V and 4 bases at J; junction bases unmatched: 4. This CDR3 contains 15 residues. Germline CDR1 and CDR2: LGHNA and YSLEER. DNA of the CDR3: TGCGCCAGCAGCCTCGACAGGGGGCAGGGAAACACCATATATTTT. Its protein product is CASSLDRGQGNTIYF.

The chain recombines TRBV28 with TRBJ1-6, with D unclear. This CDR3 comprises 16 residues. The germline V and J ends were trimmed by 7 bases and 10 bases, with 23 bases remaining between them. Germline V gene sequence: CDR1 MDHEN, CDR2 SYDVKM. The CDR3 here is CASIRRAGSFGSPLHF. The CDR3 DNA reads TGTGCCAGCATACGGCGGGCGGGTTCCTTTGGGTCACCCCTCCACTTT.

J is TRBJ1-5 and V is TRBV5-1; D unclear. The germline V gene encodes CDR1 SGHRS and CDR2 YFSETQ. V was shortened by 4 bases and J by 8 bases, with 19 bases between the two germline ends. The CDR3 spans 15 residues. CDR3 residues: CASSLVGRREEPQHF. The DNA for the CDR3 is TGCGCCAGCAGCCTGGTGGGCAGGAGGGAAGAGCCCCAGCATTTT.

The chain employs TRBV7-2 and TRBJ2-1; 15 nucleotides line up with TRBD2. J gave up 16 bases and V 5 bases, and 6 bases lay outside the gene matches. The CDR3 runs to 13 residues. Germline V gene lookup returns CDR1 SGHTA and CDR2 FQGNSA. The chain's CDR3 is CASSRGLAGGSFF. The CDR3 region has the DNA TGTGCCAGCAGCCGGGGACTAGCGGGAGGTTCCTTCTTC.